This TCR beta chain appears in the sequencing data of a study of blood T cells in healthy people across ages. A second 7 to 11 cycle PCR used barcoded and J-beta primers. A single record per CDR3 protein comes from TCRdb applying MiXCR to the 5' RACE reads. The table has almost 1 million distinct CDR3 sequences, roughly half seen once. V dropped 3 bases and J dropped 3; count of bases not matched to a gene: 8. Germline CDR1 reads SGDLS; CDR2 reads YYNGEE. This CDR3 contains 16 residues. This clonotype occurred a few times. Sequenced sample: blood. This chain links TRBV9 with TRBJ2-3, with 9 positions matching TRBD2. This clonotype was sampled from a woman aged 60-75 years in good health. This CDR3 reads CASSGGLAVRTDTQYF. The CDR3 DNA follows: TGTGCCAGCAGCGGGGGACTAGCAGTGCGGACAGATACGCAGTATTTT.